One sample yielded the 23 T cell receptor beta chains listed below, sequenced in a study of T cell repertoires in cytomegalovirus infection. TCRdb itself ran the reads through MiXCR, one entry per CDR3 protein. The repertoire has around 210,000 distinct CDR3 sequences, 6.5% of them found once; the top ten carry around 6.5%. The specimen sequenced was PBMCs. The source of these receptors is a human donor in good health (CMV status not recorded). Some clones in this sample may be carry-over from other donors' samples.

This clonotype has a count of ten or more. The V call is TRBV20-1, the J call TRBJ2-1; the D call may be TRBD1 or TRBD2 (5 bases each). The V end lost 2 bases, the J end lost 8 bases, and 16 bases lay between the germline ends. The CDR3 contains 14 residues. CDR1 and CDR2 (germline): DFQATT, SNEGSKA (reference sequence). The CDR3 DNA reads as TGCAGTGCTAGAAAGGGGAGCACCGTTGATGAGCAGTTCTTC. Its protein product is CSARKGSTVDEQFF.

This clonotype was seen repeatedly, ten times or more. This rearrangement joins TRBV11-2 to TRBJ2-7, with D possibly TRBD2 on 5 matching bases. The CDR3 totals 14 residues. Per germline, CDR1 SGHAT and CDR2 FQNNGV. Deletions cut 1 base from V and 7 bases from J, with 14 bases between. The CDR3 spells CASSLAGSTPEQYF. The CDR3 DNA reads as TGTGCCAGCAGCTTAGCGGGGTCAACGCCGGAGCAGTACTTC.

The chain employs TRBV5-1 and TRBJ2-1; D unresolved. The CDR3 is 15 residues long. Per the germline V gene, CDR1 is SGHRS and CDR2 is YFSETQ. V was clipped by 4 bases and J by 9 bases, with 20 bases between them. The CDR3 loop is CASSPRNRQGFEQFF. In nucleotides, the CDR3 is TGCGCCAGCAGCCCTAGAAACCGACAAGGGTTTGAGCAGTTCTTC.

This clonotype showed up just once. DNA of the CDR3: TGCAGCTCGTCAGAGGGTCCCGGTGTAGGTGGCTACACCTTC. Translated: CSSSEGPGVGGYTF. The V and J genes are TRBV29-1 and TRBJ1-2; D unresolved. V lost 8 bases and J 7 bases, leaving 23 bases between the germline ends. The CDR3 is 14 residues long. Germline V gene data show CDR1 as SQVTM and CDR2 as ANQGSEA.

A few counts support this clonotype. The CDR3 protein is CSVGPGYEQYF. The CDR3 DNA reads as TGCAGCGTTGGTCCAGGGTATGAGCAGTACTTC. The J gene is TRBJ2-7, the V gene TRBV29-1; D may be TRBD1 (5 bases). V lost 4 bases, J lost 7 bases, and 11 bases lay in between. Looked up from germline, CDR1 is SQVTM and CDR2 is ANQGSEA. This CDR3 is 11 amino acids long.

This clonotype ranks as large. The chain couples TRBV4-2 to TRBJ2-1; the match to TRBD2 covers 9 bases. Germline CDR1 LGHNA, CDR2 YNFKEQ. The CDR3 loop spans 18 amino acids. V was pared by 1 base and J by 5 bases, with 12 bases of the junction left unmatched. The CDR3 sequence is CASSQGWSGGPIHNEQFF. The CDR3 DNA reads TGTGCCAGCAGCCAAGGGTGGAGCGGGGGGCCAATTCACAATGAGCAGTTCTTC.

This clonotype was detected many times. The rearrangement joins TRBV7-2 to TRBJ2-3; either TRBD1 or TRBD2 may supply D (5 bases each). CDR1 SGHTA and CDR2 FQGNSA come from the germline V gene. The CDR3 runs to 15 residues. V lost 1 base and J 4 bases, leaving 12 bases between the germline ends. Written as DNA, the CDR3 is TGTGCCAGCAGCTTAGGGGACCTGAGGGCAGATACGCAGTATTTT. This gives the protein CASSLGDLRADTQYF.

This clonotype has a count of ten or more. The chain uses TRBV28 and TRBJ2-7, with 7 bases lining up with TRBD1. The CDR3 spans 14 residues. V shed 5 bases, J shed 3 bases, and the junction held 7 bases outside the gene matches. Germline lookup yields CDR1 MDHEN and CDR2 SYDVKM. The CDR3 spells CASSPPGQVYEQYF. In DNA, the CDR3 is TGTGCCAGCAGTCCGCCCGGACAGGTCTACGAGCAGTACTTC.

This clonotype was seen at least ten times. The V gene is TRBV12-3 or TRBV12-4, the J gene TRBJ1-3; possible D gene TRBD1, 6 bases. V was cut by 1 base and J by 2 bases, with 9 bases left in between. The CDR3 has 15 residues. DNA for the CDR3: TGTGCCAGCAGTTTAGACAGGGAGGCTGGAAACACCATATATTTT. It encodes CASSLDREAGNTIYF.

This clonotype came up many times. The chain has TRBV12-3 or TRBV12-4 and TRBJ2-7, with a tentative D call TRBD1 (5 bases). This CDR3 region has 13 residues. V was clipped by 3 bases and J by 6 bases, with 12 bases between them. CDR3 sequence: CASSFTAGSEQYF. CDR3 DNA sequence: TGTGCCAGCAGTTTCACCGCAGGGTCCGAGCAGTACTTC.

Ten or more counts support this clonotype. This chain uses TRBV20-1 with TRBJ1-1; unclear D gene. Per the germline V gene, CDR1 is DFQATT and CDR2 is SNEGSKA (reference sequence). CDR3 length equals 14 residues. Trimming took 3 bases from V and 1 from J, leaving 12 bases between them. DNA of the CDR3: TGCAGTGCTAGGGATCTTTTTGGGAACACTGAAGCTTTCTTT. Protein product: CSARDLFGNTEAFF.

This clonotype was recorded at least ten times. The chain carries TRBV10-2 and TRBJ2-1; D is undetermined. Trimming stripped 8 bases from V and 10 bases from J, with 9 bases between. Per germline, CDR1 WSHSY and CDR2 SAAADI. The CDR3 sequence is 10 residues long. CDR3 DNA sequence: TGCGCCAGCGACACACCCGAGCAGTTCTTC. Translation: CASDTPEQFF.

This clonotype was recorded at least ten times. The chain combines TRBV14 with TRBJ1-3; TRBD1 is a possible D gene (5 bases). Looked up from germline, CDR1 is SGHDN and CDR2 is FVKESK. CDR3 size: 15 residues. V was clipped by 4 bases and J by 4 bases, with 14 bases between them. The CDR3 loop is CASSLGSGIGNTIYF. The CDR3 region has the DNA TGTGCCAGCAGCCTAGGCTCAGGGATCGGAAACACCATATATTTT.

This clonotype occurred many times. This chain uses TRBV7-2 with TRBJ2-3; D remains unclear. Per germline, CDR1 SGHTA and CDR2 FQGNSA. The CDR3 sequence is 15 residues long. Trimming took 3 bases from V and 1 from J, leaving 11 bases between them. CDR3 amino acids: CASSLRDPRTDTQYF. DNA for the CDR3: TGTGCCAGCAGCTTGCGCGACCCTCGCACAGATACGCAGTATTTT.

Ten or more counts support this clonotype. This sequence joins TRBV7-8 and TRBJ2-7, with D perhaps TRBD2 (5 bases). Trimming pared 6 bases from V and 4 bases from J, leaving 10 bases between. The CDR3 totals 12 residues. Germline V gene sequence: CDR1 SGHVS, CDR2 FQNEAQ. Written as DNA, the CDR3 is TGTGCCAGCAGTTTACTAGGTTACGAGCAGTACTTC. It codes for CASSLLGYEQYF.

This clonotype came up many times. V usage is TRBV28 and J usage is TRBJ1-2; D gene unclear. The germline gives CDR1 MDHEN, CDR2 SYDVKM. The CDR3 is made up of 13 amino acids. V dropped 2 bases and J dropped 2 bases, with 6 bases sitting between them. The CDR3: CASSLRGNYGYTF. The DNA for the CDR3 is TGTGCCAGCAGTTTAAGAGGGAACTATGGCTACACCTTC.

This clonotype was counted at least ten times. The V and J genes are TRBV6-4 and TRBJ2-3; tentative D call: TRBD1 (5 bases). V lost 2 bases, J lost 0 bases, and 9 bases lay in between. CDR1 is MRHNA, CDR2 SNTAGT, per germline. The CDR3 extends over 15 amino acids. The CDR3, as DNA: TGTGCCAGCAGTGACGGGGCCGGGAGCACAGATACGCAGTATTTT. This encodes CASSDGAGSTDTQYF.

At least ten counts were recorded for this clonotype. V is TRBV7-2 and J is TRBJ2-7; D not certain. The germline CDR1 and CDR2 sequences are SGHTA and FQGNSA. V gave up 3 bases and J gave up 0 bases, with 18 bases separating them. This CDR3 has 17 amino acids. DNA of the CDR3: TGTGCCAGCAGCTTCTTTCAACCAGCCAAGAGCTCCTACGAGCAGTACTTC. Protein product: CASSFFQPAKSSYEQYF.

In this sample, this clonotype turned up a few times. V usage is TRBV18 and J usage is TRBJ2-5; possible D gene TRBD2, 6 bases. Germline assignment: CDR1 KGHSH and CDR2 LQKENI. CDR3 length: 14 amino acids. Trimming pared 3 bases from V and 3 bases from J, leaving 11 bases between. CDR3 amino acids: CASSPASAKETQYF. CDR3 bases: TGTGCCAGCTCACCCGCTAGCGCGAAAGAGACCCAGTACTTC.

In its sample, this clonotype was seen many times. The chain has TRBV6-2 or TRBV6-3 and TRBJ1-1, with D possibly being TRBD1 (6 bases). CDR1 and CDR2 from the germline V gene are MNHEY and SVGEGT. V dropped 2 bases and J dropped 6 bases, with 13 bases sitting between them. This CDR3 comprises 14 residues. The CDR3 coding sequence is TGTGCCAGCAGTTACGGTGGGCAGGGGTCTGAAGCTTTCTTT. It encodes CASSYGGQGSEAFF.

In its sample, this clonotype was seen many times. V usage is TRBV6-2 or TRBV6-3 and J usage is TRBJ2-6; D gene ambiguous. Trimming removed 7 bases at V and 0 bases at J, with 7 bases between. CDR1 is MNHEY and CDR2 is SVGEGT in the germline V gene. This CDR3 contains 14 residues. The DNA for the CDR3 is TGTGCCAGCAAACCAGGCTCTGGGGCCAACGTCCTGACTTTC. This encodes CASKPGSGANVLTF.

This clonotype was recorded at least ten times. The chain recombines TRBV28 with TRBJ2-3; TRBD1 aligns across 9 bases. With 4 bases clipped from V and 3 bases from J, the junction kept 11 bases outside the gene matches. The CDR3 spans 17 residues. Germline loops: CDR1 MDHEN, CDR2 SYDVKM. The CDR3 region is CASSSYTGTGRTDTQYF. The DNA of the CDR3 is TGTGCCAGCAGTTCCTATACCGGGACAGGGAGGACAGATACGCAGTATTTT. The full variable domain, rest sourced from reference TRBV28 and TRBJ2-3, is DVKVTQSSRYLVKRTGEKVFLECVQDMDHENMFWYRQDPGLGLRLIYFSYDVKMKEKGDIPEGYSVSREKKERFSLILESASTNQTSMYLCASSSYTGTGRTDTQYFGPGTRLTVL.

V is TRBV25-1 and J is TRBJ2-2; weak D call: TRBD1 (5 bases). The germline V gene encodes CDR1 MGHDK and CDR2 SYGVNS. The CDR3 sequence is 17 residues long. V shed 0 bases and J shed 0 bases, with 11 bases lying between them. The CDR3 here is CASSEYTWGSNTGELFF. CDR3 DNA: TGTGCCAGCAGTGAATATACCTGGGGCTCGAACACCGGGGAGCTGTTTTTT.